The entry below describes one T cell receptor beta chain. The CDR3 contains 15 residues. Germline values: CDR1 SNHLY, CDR2 FYNNEI. The germline V and J ends were trimmed by 1 base and 7 bases, with 14 bases remaining between them. Original processing methods: Nucleated cell counts were estimated from reference gene primer amplification. Repertoires were generated with immunoSEQ multiplex PCR, while TCRdb's copy carries only in-frame clones and drops some. The DNA gave D and trimming, while V, J and clone size come from that table. The repertoire holds under 300,000 clones, around 90% seen once, with more than 5% in the top ten. The data are from a study of blood T cell repertoires in COVID-19. Study members were between about 18 and 90 years old and lived in 24 US regions. Clinical histories supplied by participants themselves formed the basis of cohort assignment.

Sequenced input: PBMCs or T cells enriched from blood (not recorded which). V gene TRBV2 combines with J gene TRBJ1-5; D perhaps matches TRBD1 (5 bases). This sequence was found in a woman aged 25 to 39 with acute COVID-19. The CDR3, as DNA: TGTGCCAGCAGTGAAGGGTCAGGGCCTTGGCAGCCCCAGCATTTT. This codes for CASSEGSGPWQPQHF.